These T cell receptor beta chains were read from a single sample in a study of CD8 T cells in ankylosing spondylitis. From the 5' RACE reads, TCRdb called clonotypes with MiXCR, one entry per CDR3 protein. The top ten clones hold approximately 0.46% of a sample with 700,000 to 1,000,000 distinct CDR3 sequences, about 12% of them seen once. The sequencing input was blood, either unsorted or a sorted T cell fraction (not recorded which). These receptor sequences come from a male donor with ankylosing spondylitis. The CDR3 runs from the conserved cysteine through the conserved F or W. A D gene is named only where the DNA matches it firmly. Size is stated for part of the rows, as once, few or many counts, or as a class when the clone is expanded.

.,TRBD1,TRBV18,TRBJ1-3,TGTGCCAGCTCACCCCGACAGGGGGGATCTGGAAACACCATATATTTT,CASSPRQGGSGNTIYF
few,TRBD1,TRBV7-2,TRBJ1-1,TGTGCCAGCAGGAAGACCGGGACAGGGGGTTATGAAGCTTTCTTT,CASRKTGTGGYEAFF
few,.,TRBV20-1,TRBJ1-2,TGCAGTGCCCGGGTCCCAGAGGGTGGCTACACCTTC,CSARVPEGGYTF
.,TRBD2,TRBV2,TRBJ2-3,TGTGCCAGCGTTACCTTAGCGGGGGGGTACACAGATACGCAGTATTTT,CASVTLAGGYTDTQYF
few,TRBD2,TRBV7-2,TRBJ2-7,TGTGCCAGCAGCTTCGGCGGGAGCAGCAGCTACGAGCAGTACTTC,CASSFGGSSSYEQYF
.,.,TRBV5-1,TRBJ2-3,TGCGCCAGCGGGCCAGGAGATACAGATACGCAGTATTTT,CASGPGDTDTQYF
few,.,TRBV3-1,TRBJ2-7,TGTGCCAGCAGCCCCAGTTGGGCAGACGGCGAGCAGTACTTC,CASSPSWADGEQYF
.,TRBD2,TRBV28,TRBJ2-1,TGTGCCAGCGGGTGGTGGGGGGGGAACAATGAGCAGTTCTTC,CASGWWGGNNEQFF
.,.,TRBV7-2,TRBJ1-1,TGTGCCAGCAGCTTAGGGGGGGGAGTCACTGAAGCTTTCTTT,CASSLGGGVTEAFF
few,TRBD1,TRBV6-2/TRBV6-3,TRBJ1-5,TGTGCCAGCAGTCGCCGGGACAGGGATATCAATCAGCCCCAGCATTTT,CASSRRDRDINQPQHF
.,.,TRBV5-1,TRBJ2-2,TGCGCCAGCAGCACCGGGACGGCCGGGGAGCTGTTTTTT,CASSTGTAGELFF
.,TRBD2,TRBV5-1,TRBJ2-5,TGCGCCAGCAGCTTGTCTCTAGCGGGAGGTTCAGAGACCCAGTACTTC,CASSLSLAGGSETQYF
few,TRBD1,TRBV20-1,TRBJ1-2,TGCAGTGCTAAAAAGGGGGCCGCTAACTATGGCTACACCTTC,CSAKKGAANYGYTF
many,.,TRBV20-1,TRBJ1-6,TGCAGTGCTTTCCAGGGAATTAATTCACCCCTCCACTTT,CSAFQGINSPLHF
.,.,TRBV20-1,TRBJ2-7,TGCAGTGCTGAGTGGGTGTACGAGCAGTACTTC,CSAEWVYEQYF
.,.,TRBV5-1,TRBJ2-7,TGCGCCAGCAGCTCCGCGGGACTCCACTCCTACGAGCAGTACTTC,CASSSAGLHSYEQYF
many,.,TRBV20-1,TRBJ2-1,TGCAGTGCTAGTGGGGGGTTAGCGGAGACGGCCTACAATGAGCAGTTCTTC,CSASGGLAETAYNEQFF
.,.,TRBV5-1,TRBJ1-6,TGCGCCAGCAGCTTGGAGACGGGGAATTCACCCCTCCACTTT,CASSLETGNSPLHF
few,TRBD2,TRBV10-1,TRBJ2-1,TGCGCCAGCAGTGGACTAGCATCGAAGGGCTACAATGAGCAGTTCTTC,CASSGLASKGYNEQFF
.,.,TRBV7-9,TRBJ1-2,TGTGCCAGCAGCTTAGCGACGGTCGATGGCTACACCTTC,CASSLATVDGYTF
few,.,TRBV9,TRBJ2-3,TGTGCCAGCAGCGCTAGGGGGTTTCGCACAGATACGCAGTATTTT,CASSARGFRTDTQYF
.,.,TRBV6-2/TRBV6-3,TRBJ2-2,TGTGCCAGCAGTTACTCGAGGGTCCACACCGGGGAGCTGTTTTTT,CASSYSRVHTGELFF
.,.,TRBV24-1,TRBJ2-1,TGTGCCACCAGTGACCCGGGACTCCAGCCTCGCTCCTACAATGAGCAGTTCTTC,CATSDPGLQPRSYNEQFF